This is a list of T cell receptor beta chains from one sample in a study of immune evolution from preneoplasia to lung adenocarcinoma. Using immunoSEQ multiplex PCR, the repertoire was profiled, and TCRdb retains in-frame clones only, with some absent. The table has 4,500 to 6,500 clones, roughly 78% seen once; the top ten hold about 10%. The sample comprised FFPE minimally invasive lung adenocarcinoma tissue. These receptors came from a person aged 60 to 85 with lung adenocarcinoma. The CDR3 runs from the conserved cysteine through the conserved F or W. Fields, in order: D gene, clone size, V gene, J gene, CDR3 protein, CDR3 DNA. D genes are given only for firm matches. Size tells how often a clone was seen (once, few, many) or the class of an expanded clone, and some rows leave it out.

NA	NA	TRBV7-3	TRBJ1-2	CASSLRVKDGYTF	TGTGCCAGCAGCTTAAGGGTAAAGGATGGCTACACCTTC
NA	NA	TRBV4-1	TRBJ1-1	CASSQGSPNTEAFF	TGCGCCAGCAGCCAAGGCTCACCGAACACTGAAGCTTTCTTT
NA	NA	TRBV30	TRBJ1-4	CAWALGASGEKLFF	TGTGCCTGGGCATTAGGGGCATCGGGAGAAAAACTGTTTTTT
NA	NA	TRBV29-1	TRBJ2-7	CSVEDFPSSYEQYF	TGCAGCGTTGAAGATTTTCCTTCCTCCTACGAGCAGTACTTC
TRBD2	NA	TRBV5-1	TRBJ2-2	CASSYDSGGTGELFF	TGCGCCAGCAGTTACGACAGCGGGGGGACCGGGGAGCTGTTTTTT
TRBD1	NA	TRBV27	TRBJ2-7	CATGTARSSYEQYF	TGTGCCACCGGGACAGCGCGTAGCTCCTACGAGCAGTACTTC
TRBD2	few	TRBV4-2	TRBJ2-1	CASSPAGGLRAASYNEQFF	TGTGCCAGCAGCCCCGCGGGAGGGCTCAGGGCTGCCTCCTACAATGAGCAGTTCTTC
TRBD1	once	TRBV27	TRBJ1-1	CASTSGQGTEAFF	TGTGCCAGCACCTCGGGACAGGGGACTGAAGCTTTCTTT
NA	NA	TRBV7-8	TRBJ2-7	CASSSPSANYEQYF	TGTGCCAGCAGCTCTCCTAGCGCGAACTACGAGCAGTACTTC
NA	medium-sized	TRBV30	TRBJ1-1	CAWSSLSLRNEAFF	TGTGCCTGGAGTTCCCTGAGCCTTCGTAATGAAGCTTTCTTT
NA	NA	TRBV6-1	TRBJ2-1	CASSEGSVAWAMGEQFF	TGTGCCAGCAGTGAAGGGAGTGTCGCCTGGGCTATGGGTGAGCAGTTCTTC
NA	NA	TRBV15	TRBJ1-1	CATSRVLSGVAEAFF	TGTGCCACCAGCAGAGTCCTTTCAGGGGTAGCTGAAGCTTTCTTT
NA	once	TRBV30	TRBJ2-2	CAWSVMGGTAGELFF	TGTGCCTGGAGTGTAATGGGGGGAACGGCCGGGGAGCTGTTTTTT
NA	NA	TRBV27	TRBJ2-1	CASSFESSYNEQFF	TGTGCCAGCAGTTTCGAGAGCTCCTACAATGAGCAGTTCTTC
NA	NA	TRBV6-6	TRBJ2-7	CASTSFDEQYF	TGTGCCAGCACCTCTTTCGACGAGCAGTACTTC
NA	NA	TRBV7-9	TRBJ1-2	CASNPGGLYGYTF	TGTGCCAGCAACCCGGGAGGGCTTTATGGCTACACCTTC
NA	once	TRBV9	TRBJ1-1	CASSVDPGINTEAFF	TGTGCCAGCAGCGTAGATCCGGGAATAAACACTGAAGCTTTCTTT
TRBD2	NA	TRBV10-3	TRBJ2-3	CAISDTRGGTITDTQYF	TGTGCCATCAGTGATACCCGAGGCGGGACTATCACAGATACGCAGTATTTT
TRBD1	NA	TRBV2	TRBJ1-5	CASTDRAWSNQPQHF	TGTGCCAGCACCGACAGGGCTTGGAGCAATCAGCCCCAGCATTTT
NA	NA	TRBV7-6	TRBJ2-5	CASNRVGGPETQYF	TGTGCCAGCAACAGAGTGGGGGGGCCGGAGACCCAGTACTTC
NA	NA	TRBV27	TRBJ1-4	CASRRGGGWEKLFF	TGTGCCAGCAGGCGGGGCGGGGGTTGGGAAAAACTGTTTTTT
TRBD1	NA	TRBV5-4	TRBJ2-2	CASSLGDRTGELFF	TGTGCCAGCAGCTTAGGGGACAGAACCGGGGAGCTGTTTTTT
TRBD2	NA	TRBV7-9	TRBJ2-1	CASSLSESGAGEQFF	TGTGCCAGCAGCTTAAGTGAGTCGGGAGCGGGGGAGCAGTTCTTC
TRBD1	NA	TRBV6-5	TRBJ2-1	CASTDGTAMNEQFF	TGTGCCAGCACCGACGGGACAGCGATGAATGAGCAGTTCTTC
NA	few	TRBV10-3	TRBJ2-1	CAINPGVSYNEQFF	TGTGCCATCAATCCGGGAGTGTCCTACAATGAGCAGTTCTTC
NA	NA	TRBV18	TRBJ2-1	CASSPFGGRNNEQFF	TGTGCCAGCTCCCCCTTCGGGGGTAGGAACAATGAGCAGTTCTTC
TRBD1	NA	TRBV29-1	TRBJ2-1	CSATGGLSSYNEQFF	TGCAGCGCTACAGGGGGCCTGAGCTCCTACAATGAGCAGTTCTTC
NA	NA	TRBV29-1	TRBJ2-3	CSDAGSTDTQYF	TGCAGCGACGCGGGTAGCACAGATACGCAGTATTTT
NA	few	TRBV28	TRBJ2-7	CASRGAEAYEQYF	TGTGCCAGTCGCGGGGCGGAGGCCTACGAGCAGTACTTC
NA	NA	TRBV7-9	TRBJ2-1	CASSLTAQINEQFF	TGTGCCAGCAGCTTAACGGCGCAAATCAATGAGCAGTTCTTC
NA	NA	TRBV25-1	TRBJ2-5	CASSAPRGAGHETQYF	TGTGCCAGCAGTGCCCCCCGGGGGGCAGGGCATGAGACCCAGTACTTC
NA	NA	TRBV5-1	TRBJ1-4	CASSLGQGKNEKLFF	TGCGCCAGCAGCTTGGGGCAGGGCAAAAATGAAAAACTGTTTTTT
NA	NA	TRBV6-5	TRBJ1-1	CASSNSNTEAFF	TGTGCCAGCAGTAACAGCAACACTGAAGCTTTCTTT
NA	NA	TRBV19	TRBJ1-5	CASSPPGQSRYQPQHF	TGTGCCAGTAGTCCTCCCGGACAGTCAAGGTATCAGCCCCAGCATTTT
TRBD2	NA	TRBV7-8	TRBJ2-7	CASSLVSSGTPHEQYF	TGTGCCAGCAGCTTAGTGAGCAGCGGGACTCCCCACGAGCAGTACTTC
NA	NA	TRBV28	TRBJ2-3	CASSEQEDTQYF	TGTGCCAGCAGTGAACAGGAGGATACGCAGTATTTT
TRBD2	few	TRBV15	TRBJ2-7	CATSRDAGGEQYF	TGTGCCACCAGCAGAGATGCGGGGGGCGAGCAGTACTTC
TRBD1	NA	TRBV10-2	TRBJ2-1	CASRSVRGRYEQFF	TGCGCCAGCAGGTCGGTTAGGGGGCGATATGAGCAGTTCTTC
NA	once	TRBV11-3	TRBJ1-5	CASSLDRGQVGQPQHF	TGTGCCAGCAGCTTAGATCGGGGCCAGGTCGGTCAGCCCCAGCATTTT
NA	few	TRBV5-1	TRBJ2-4	CASSLLDVAKNIQYF	TGCGCCAGCAGCTTGCTAGACGTAGCCAAAAACATTCAGTACTTC
NA	NA	TRBV11-2	TRBJ2-7	CASSPHPLMIGDEQYF	TGTGCCAGCAGCCCTCATCCCTTAATGATCGGTGACGAGCAGTACTTC
NA	NA	TRBV19	TRBJ2-1	CASKTKGEQFF	TGTGCCAGTAAAACGAAGGGTGAGCAGTTCTTC
NA	few	TRBV6-5	TRBJ2-3	CASSYSAAGRRNTQYF	TGTGCCAGCAGTTACTCGGCGGCAGGGAGGCGTAATACGCAGTATTTT
NA	NA	TRBV5-6	TRBJ2-5	CASSLASRGYQETQYF	TGTGCCAGCAGCTTGGCCTCGAGGGGGTACCAAGAGACCCAGTACTTC
NA	NA	TRBV6-5	TRBJ1-5	CASSWREGGNQPQHF	TGTGCCAGCAGTTGGAGGGAGGGTGGCAATCAGCCCCAGCATTTT
NA	NA	TRBV30	TRBJ2-1	CAWTATVADKQFF	TGTGCCTGGACGGCGACAGTGGCTGATAAGCAGTTCTTC
TRBD2	once	TRBV5-1	TRBJ2-1	CASSLGLLAGTRDEQFF	TGCGCCAGCAGCTTGGGGCTCCTAGCGGGAACAAGGGATGAGCAGTTCTTC